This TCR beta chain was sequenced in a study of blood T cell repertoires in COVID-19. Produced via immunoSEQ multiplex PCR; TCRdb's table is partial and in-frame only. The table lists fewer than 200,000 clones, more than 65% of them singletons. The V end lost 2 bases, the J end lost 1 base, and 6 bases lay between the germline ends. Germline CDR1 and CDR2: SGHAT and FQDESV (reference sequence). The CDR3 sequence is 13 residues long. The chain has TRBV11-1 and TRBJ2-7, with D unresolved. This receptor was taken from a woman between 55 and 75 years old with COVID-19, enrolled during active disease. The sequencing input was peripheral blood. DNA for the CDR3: TGTGCCAGCAGCTTATCCGGGTCCTACGAGCAGTACTTC. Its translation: CASSLSGSYEQYF.